This section outlines one T cell receptor (beta chain) sequence together with its context. The PCR employed 60 Vbeta primers together with 13 Jbeta primers. In the source study's methods: An analysis that came later counted 80 million or so unique TCR beta chains, approximately 12 million shared. Assay used: immunoSEQ multiplex PCR; TCRdb lists only in-frame clones, some missing. That table furnishes V, J and clone size, whereas the DNA furnished D and trimming. The sample has over 90,000 clones; roughly 76% are singletons. Healthy bone marrow donors supplied every sample. The data were taken from a study of cytomegalovirus exposure and HLA in healthy donors. The sample comprised PBMCs. This TCR came from a woman aged 55-70 years in good health and CMV-seropositive.

The DNA for the CDR3 is TGTGCCAGCAGCCCAGGGGGGGAGACCCAGTACTTC. Translation gives CASSPGGETQYF. The chain uses TRBV6-5 and TRBJ2-5; D is perhaps TRBD1 (7 bases). This CDR3 comprises 12 residues. Germline V gene lookup returns CDR1 MNHEY and CDR2 SVGAGI. V lost 6 bases, J lost 5 bases, and 10 bases lay in between.